Each of the 7 T cell receptor beta chains below was sequenced from the same sample in a study of blood T cells in healthy people across ages. A second PCR of about 6 to 12 cycles used a sample-barcoded 5' primer and a J-beta primer mix. MiXCR, run by TCRdb on the 5' RACE reads, gives a single entry per CDR3 protein. The table records about 780,000 distinct CDR3 sequences, 46% of them present only once. Sequenced sample: blood. All receptors come from an elderly man in good health.

This clonotype was counted a single time. The chain employs TRBV20-1 and TRBJ2-3; unclear D gene. This CDR3 region has 12 residues. Trimming shortened V by 4 bases and J by 4 bases, and 9 bases separated the two germline ends. Per germline, CDR1 DFQATT and CDR2 SNEGSKA (reference sequence). CDR3 residues: CSANQGSDTQYF. CDR3 DNA sequence: TGCAGTGCTAATCAAGGGTCAGATACGCAGTATTTT.

This clonotype was seen only a few times. This CDR3 reads CASSLEGAELSYEQYF. In nucleotides, the CDR3 is TGCGCCAGCAGCTTGGAAGGGGCGGAACTCTCCTACGAGCAGTACTTC. The chain combines TRBV5-1 with TRBJ2-7; weak D call: TRBD1 (5 bases). The germline gives CDR1 SGHRS, CDR2 YFSETQ. Trimming stripped 0 bases from V and 0 bases from J, with 13 bases between. The CDR3 spans 16 residues.

As DNA, the CDR3 is TGTGCCACGGGGCCCCGAAATTCCAATGAGCAGTACTTC. The encoded protein is CATGPRNSNEQYF. The V gene is TRBV27, the J gene TRBJ2-1, with D perhaps TRBD1 or TRBD2 (5 bases each). Matching the DNA end better, TRBJ2-7 makes the J call doubtful. The CDR3 is 13 residues long. Germline V gives CDR1 MNHEY, CDR2 SMNVEV (reference sequence).

This clonotype was seen a few times. The rearrangement joins TRBV6-5 to TRBJ2-5; D gene ambiguous. Germline CDR1 reads MNHEY; CDR2 reads SVGAGI. The CDR3 runs to 13 residues. The V and J ends lost 4 bases and 1 base respectively, with 7 bases between them. CDR3 nucleotides: TGTGCCAGCAGTTCGACGCTCCAAGAGACCCAGTACTTC. This translates into CASSSTLQETQYF.

V and J are TRBV6-4 and TRBJ2-7, with 8 positions matching TRBD2. CDR3 length equals 15 residues. Germline V lookup: CDR1 MRHNA, CDR2 SNTAGT. After removal of 2 bases from V and 7 bases from J, the junction contained 10 bases not matched to a gene. Written as DNA, the CDR3 is TGTGCCAGCAGTGACAAAGCGGGAGAGGGGAATGAGCAGTACTTC. The encoded protein is CASSDKAGEGNEQYF.

The CDR3 DNA reads as TGTGCCAGCACCTCTCCGGGAGGGTCCGCGGGCTCCTACAATGAGCAGTTCTTC. Its translation is CASTSPGGSAGSYNEQFF. The chain carries TRBV6-1 and TRBJ2-1; TRBD2 matches at 8 bases. The germline CDR1 and CDR2 sequences are MNHNS and SASEGT. This CDR3 has 18 amino acids. Trimming took 7 bases from V and 0 from J; bases not matched to a gene: 14.

This clonotype was seen more than once but under ten times. CDR3 nucleotides: TGTGCCAGCAGCTTAACGTTGTCCGGCCTGGAGGAGCAGTTCTTC. This codes for CASSLTLSGLEEQFF. V and J are TRBV7-3 and TRBJ2-1; D unresolved. Germline CDR1 is SGHTA and CDR2 is FQGTGA. V was cut by 0 bases and J by 10 bases, with 16 bases left in between. CDR3 size: 15 residues.